A selection of T cell receptor beta chains follows, all from one sample in a study of blood T cell repertoires in COVID-19. TCRdb keeps only in-frame clones here, not all; method: immunoSEQ multiplex PCR. Of over 150,000 clones in the sample, 80% to 90% were seen once. The sample was peripheral blood. All receptors come from a man aged 40-55 years with acute or convalescent COVID-19. Each CDR3 is given with its conserved first and last residue. The order of the fields is J gene, D gene, V gene, clone size, CDR3 protein, CDR3 DNA. D genes are given only for firm matches. Clone size is shown for a subset of rows, as once, few, many or a class of expanded clone.

J gene: TRBJ1-5; D gene: NA; V gene: TRBV19; clone size: NA; CDR3 protein: CASKMGDNNQPQHF; CDR3 DNA: TGTGCCAGTAAGATGGGGGACAACAATCAGCCCCAGCATTTT
J gene: TRBJ2-7; D gene: NA; V gene: TRBV5-6; clone size: NA; CDR3 protein: CASSLFGYDYEQYF; CDR3 DNA: TGTGCCAGCAGCTTGTTCGGGTACGACTACGAGCAGTACTTC
J gene: TRBJ1-3; D gene: NA; V gene: TRBV30; clone size: few; CDR3 protein: CAWSVGARVGNTIYF; CDR3 DNA: TGTGCCTGGAGTGTAGGGGCCAGGGTTGGAAACACCATATATTTT
J gene: TRBJ1-4; D gene: NA; V gene: TRBV7-9; clone size: few; CDR3 protein: CASSLYGGHDEKLFF; CDR3 DNA: TGTGCCAGCAGCTTATACGGGGGGCATGACGAAAAACTGTTTTTT
J gene: TRBJ2-1; D gene: TRBD2; V gene: TRBV7-2; clone size: NA; CDR3 protein: CASSLAGLAGGPGQFF; CDR3 DNA: TGTGCCAGCAGCTTAGCAGGGCTAGCGGGGGGGCCGGGGCAGTTCTTC
J gene: TRBJ1-2; D gene: TRBD1; V gene: TRBV28; clone size: NA; CDR3 protein: CASSFEGQGKNGYTF; CDR3 DNA: TGTGCCAGCAGTTTCGAGGGACAGGGAAAGAATGGCTACACCTTC
J gene: TRBJ2-3; D gene: TRBD2; V gene: TRBV29-1; clone size: NA; CDR3 protein: CSVKALAGPPGDTQYF; CDR3 DNA: TGCAGCGTTAAGGCCCTAGCGGGGCCCCCGGGAGATACGCAGTATTTT
J gene: TRBJ1-2; D gene: TRBD1; V gene: TRBV5-4; clone size: NA; CDR3 protein: CASSPPGTGGQGYTF; CDR3 DNA: TGTGCCAGCAGCCCCCCCGGGACAGGGGGCCAGGGCTACACCTTC
J gene: TRBJ2-2; D gene: NA; V gene: TRBV11-2; clone size: NA; CDR3 protein: CASSFRRQLDTGELFF; CDR3 DNA: TGTGCCAGCAGCTTTCGTAGACAACTCGACACCGGGGAGCTGTTTTTT
J gene: TRBJ1-2; D gene: NA; V gene: TRBV7-2; clone size: NA; CDR3 protein: CASSLSPGIYGYTF; CDR3 DNA: TGTGCCAGCAGCCTCTCTCCAGGGATCTATGGCTACACCTTC
J gene: TRBJ2-1; D gene: TRBD2; V gene: TRBV5-1; clone size: NA; CDR3 protein: CASSSSSGSREGQFF; CDR3 DNA: TGCGCCAGCAGCTCCTCTAGCGGGTCACGAGAGGGGCAGTTCTTC
J gene: TRBJ2-2; D gene: TRBD1; V gene: TRBV10-3; clone size: NA; CDR3 protein: CAIRKEITGVLFF; CDR3 DNA: TGTGCCATCAGGAAGGAGATAACAGGGGTCTTGTTTTTT
J gene: TRBJ1-3; D gene: TRBD1; V gene: TRBV11-2; clone size: once; CDR3 protein: CASSFGQKIQGLGGNTIYF; CDR3 DNA: TGTGCCAGCAGCTTCGGCCAGAAGATACAGGGGCTAGGAGGAAACACCATATATTTT
J gene: TRBJ1-1; D gene: NA; V gene: TRBV19; clone size: few; CDR3 protein: CASRLQAKNTEAFF; CDR3 DNA: TGTGCCAGTAGATTACAGGCGAAGAACACTGAAGCTTTCTTT
J gene: TRBJ2-3; D gene: TRBD2; V gene: TRBV7-9; clone size: NA; CDR3 protein: CASSLNSGGTDTQYF; CDR3 DNA: TGTGCCAGCAGCTTAAATAGCGGGGGCACAGATACGCAGTATTTT
J gene: TRBJ2-7; D gene: NA; V gene: TRBV19; clone size: once; CDR3 protein: CASSLGTPPYEQYF; CDR3 DNA: TGTGCCAGTAGCCTCGGGACACCTCCCTACGAGCAGTACTTC
J gene: TRBJ1-6; D gene: NA; V gene: TRBV10-3; clone size: NA; CDR3 protein: CAISEPARPLHF; CDR3 DNA: TGTGCCATCAGTGAGCCCGCGCGGCCCCTCCACTTT
J gene: TRBJ1-1; D gene: NA; V gene: TRBV5-5; clone size: NA; CDR3 protein: CASSLVDSLNTEAFF; CDR3 DNA: TGTGCCAGCAGCTTGGTCGACAGCTTGAACACTGAAGCTTTCTTT
J gene: TRBJ2-3; D gene: TRBD2; V gene: TRBV19; clone size: NA; CDR3 protein: CASSLLAGGPDTQYF; CDR3 DNA: TGTGCCAGTAGCCTACTAGCGGGGGGGCCAGATACGCAGTATTTT
J gene: TRBJ1-3; D gene: TRBD1; V gene: TRBV4-2; clone size: NA; CDR3 protein: CASSQDQGAAGNTIYF; CDR3 DNA: TGTGCCAGCAGCCAAGATCAGGGGGCGGCTGGAAACACCATATATTTT
J gene: TRBJ1-4; D gene: NA; V gene: TRBV30; clone size: once; CDR3 protein: CAWRDSKNEKLFF; CDR3 DNA: TGTGCCTGGAGGGACAGCAAGAATGAAAAACTGTTTTTT
J gene: TRBJ1-1; D gene: NA; V gene: TRBV19; clone size: NA; CDR3 protein: CASSIGQTLNTEAFF; CDR3 DNA: TGTGCCAGTAGTATAGGACAGACTTTAAACACTGAAGCTTTCTTT
J gene: TRBJ1-6; D gene: NA; V gene: TRBV27; clone size: NA; CDR3 protein: CASSFRPKSSYNSPLHF; CDR3 DNA: TGTGCCAGCAGTTTCCGCCCAAAGAGCTCCTATAATTCACCCCTCCACTTT
J gene: TRBJ2-5; D gene: NA; V gene: TRBV3-1/TRBV3-2; clone size: NA; CDR3 protein: CASLGAAQYF; CDR3 DNA: TGTGCCAGCTTAGGTGCGGCCCAGTACTTC
J gene: TRBJ1-3; D gene: NA; V gene: TRBV30; clone size: NA; CDR3 protein: CAWSSTGVSGNTIYF; CDR3 DNA: TGTGCCTGGAGTAGTACAGGCGTCTCTGGAAACACCATATATTTT
J gene: TRBJ1-1; D gene: NA; V gene: TRBV6-5; clone size: NA; CDR3 protein: CASRQGANTEAFF; CDR3 DNA: TGTGCCAGCAGACAAGGGGCGAACACTGAAGCTTTCTTT
J gene: TRBJ2-3; D gene: TRBD1; V gene: TRBV18; clone size: NA; CDR3 protein: CASSPRTGEADTQYF; CDR3 DNA: TGTGCCAGCTCACCACGGACAGGGGAAGCAGATACGCAGTATTTT
J gene: TRBJ2-2; D gene: TRBD1; V gene: TRBV6-4; clone size: NA; CDR3 protein: CASRRTGAGTGELFF; CDR3 DNA: TGTGCCAGCAGAAGGACAGGGGCGGGGACCGGGGAGCTGTTTTTT
J gene: TRBJ2-7; D gene: TRBD1; V gene: TRBV27; clone size: once; CDR3 protein: CASSFFPFRDSSSYEQYF; CDR3 DNA: TGTGCCAGCAGTTTTTTCCCCTTCCGGGACAGTTCATCCTACGAGCAGTACTTC
J gene: TRBJ1-1; D gene: TRBD1; V gene: TRBV9; clone size: few; CDR3 protein: CASSGQGRAEAFF; CDR3 DNA: TGTGCCAGCAGCGGACAGGGGCGGGCTGAAGCTTTCTTT
J gene: TRBJ1-2; D gene: NA; V gene: TRBV19; clone size: NA; CDR3 protein: CASSPRGSYYGYTF; CDR3 DNA: TGTGCCAGTAGTCCAAGGGGTTCCTACTATGGCTACACCTTC
J gene: TRBJ1-2; D gene: NA; V gene: TRBV7-3; clone size: NA; CDR3 protein: CASSLGQLNGWAGGYTF; CDR3 DNA: TGTGCCAGCAGCTTAGGACAGTTGAACGGCTGGGCTGGTGGCTACACCTTC
J gene: TRBJ2-3; D gene: TRBD2; V gene: TRBV3-1/TRBV3-2; clone size: NA; CDR3 protein: CASSQYGTSGATDTQYF; CDR3 DNA: TGTGCCAGCAGCCAATACGGGACTAGCGGGGCCACAGATACGCAGTATTTT
J gene: TRBJ2-5; D gene: TRBD2; V gene: TRBV4-1; clone size: NA; CDR3 protein: CASSAGLARETQYF; CDR3 DNA: TGCGCCAGCTCCGCGGGACTAGCGCGAGAGACCCAGTACTTC
J gene: TRBJ1-4; D gene: NA; V gene: TRBV3-1/TRBV3-2; clone size: NA; CDR3 protein: CASSQGAFVFFNEKLFF; CDR3 DNA: TGTGCCAGCAGCCAAGGGGCGTTCGTCTTTTTTAATGAAAAACTGTTTTTT
J gene: TRBJ1-4; D gene: NA; V gene: TRBV12-3/TRBV12-4; clone size: once; CDR3 protein: CASSTYEKLFF; CDR3 DNA: TGTGCCAGCAGCACATATGAAAAACTGTTTTTT
J gene: TRBJ2-7; D gene: NA; V gene: TRBV28; clone size: NA; CDR3 protein: CASQSQGYEQYF; CDR3 DNA: TGTGCCAGCCAATCACAGGGTTACGAGCAGTACTTC
J gene: TRBJ2-5; D gene: TRBD2; V gene: TRBV5-4; clone size: NA; CDR3 protein: CASSPPGRGVTQYF; CDR3 DNA: TGTGCCAGCAGCCCCCCAGGGCGGGGGGTGACCCAGTACTTC
J gene: TRBJ1-5; D gene: NA; V gene: TRBV4-2; clone size: NA; CDR3 protein: CASSQSATQPQHF; CDR3 DNA: TGTGCCAGCAGCCAATCCGCTACTCAGCCCCAGCATTTT
J gene: TRBJ2-3; D gene: TRBD2; V gene: TRBV10-2; clone size: NA; CDR3 protein: CASSESPSGFTDTQYF; CDR3 DNA: TGCGCCAGCAGTGAGTCGCCTAGCGGATTCACAGATACGCAGTATTTT
J gene: TRBJ2-7; D gene: TRBD2; V gene: TRBV29-1; clone size: NA; CDR3 protein: CSVERGAREQYF; CDR3 DNA: TGCAGCGTTGAGCGGGGGGCGAGGGAGCAGTACTTC
J gene: TRBJ1-2; D gene: NA; V gene: TRBV19; clone size: once; CDR3 protein: CASSRTGTNYGYTF; CDR3 DNA: TGTGCCAGTAGTAGAACAGGAACTAACTATGGCTACACCTTC
J gene: TRBJ2-1; D gene: NA; V gene: TRBV7-9; clone size: NA; CDR3 protein: CASSFGGAGTANEQFF; CDR3 DNA: TGTGCCAGCAGCTTTGGCGGGGCAGGGACTGCCAATGAGCAGTTCTTC
J gene: TRBJ2-1; D gene: NA; V gene: TRBV5-1; clone size: NA; CDR3 protein: CATRRTAGLLDEQFF; CDR3 DNA: TGCGCCACCCGGAGGACAGCAGGATTGTTGGATGAGCAGTTCTTC
J gene: TRBJ2-7; D gene: NA; V gene: TRBV7-2; clone size: few; CDR3 protein: CASSLDRTGNSYEQYF; CDR3 DNA: TGTGCCAGCAGCTTAGACAGGACCGGTAACTCCTACGAGCAGTACTTC
J gene: TRBJ2-2; D gene: TRBD2; V gene: TRBV9; clone size: NA; CDR3 protein: CASSVREGGGELFF; CDR3 DNA: TGTGCCAGCAGCGTACGGGAGGGAGGCGGGGAGCTGTTTTTT
J gene: TRBJ2-3; D gene: NA; V gene: TRBV7-7; clone size: once; CDR3 protein: CASSFGTSSTDTQYF; CDR3 DNA: TGTGCCAGCAGCTTCGGGACTTCTAGCACAGATACGCAGTATTTT
J gene: TRBJ1-2; D gene: NA; V gene: TRBV19; clone size: NA; CDR3 protein: CASSETGTQIGYTF; CDR3 DNA: TGTGCCAGTAGTGAGACCGGGACACAGATTGGCTACACCTTC
J gene: TRBJ2-3; D gene: TRBD2; V gene: TRBV2; clone size: NA; CDR3 protein: CASSATSGAADTQYF; CDR3 DNA: TGTGCCAGCAGTGCGACTAGCGGGGCGGCAGATACGCAGTATTTT
J gene: TRBJ2-7; D gene: NA; V gene: TRBV10-3; clone size: NA; CDR3 protein: CAISEGGLAYEQYF; CDR3 DNA: TGTGCCATCAGTGAGGGAGGGTTAGCCTACGAGCAGTACTTC
J gene: TRBJ1-2; D gene: TRBD1; V gene: TRBV10-3; clone size: many; CDR3 protein: CAMRGQGAPEGYTF; CDR3 DNA: TGTGCCATGAGGGGACAGGGAGCTCCAGAGGGCTACACCTTC
J gene: TRBJ2-5; D gene: NA; V gene: TRBV24-1; clone size: NA; CDR3 protein: CATSRGPGETQYF; CDR3 DNA: TGTGCCACCAGTCGGGGTCCCGGGGAGACCCAGTACTTC
J gene: TRBJ2-7; D gene: TRBD1; V gene: TRBV6-1; clone size: NA; CDR3 protein: CASSRTGQGASEQYF; CDR3 DNA: TGTGCCAGCAGTAGAACGGGACAGGGGGCTTCCGAGCAGTACTTC
J gene: TRBJ2-7; D gene: NA; V gene: TRBV27; clone size: NA; CDR3 protein: CASSLSGGVTYF; CDR3 DNA: TGTGCCAGCAGTTTATCTGGCGGGGTAACGTACTTC
J gene: TRBJ2-7; D gene: NA; V gene: TRBV28; clone size: NA; CDR3 protein: CASSRVTPYEQYF; CDR3 DNA: TGTGCCAGCAGTAGAGTGACACCTTACGAGCAGTACTTC